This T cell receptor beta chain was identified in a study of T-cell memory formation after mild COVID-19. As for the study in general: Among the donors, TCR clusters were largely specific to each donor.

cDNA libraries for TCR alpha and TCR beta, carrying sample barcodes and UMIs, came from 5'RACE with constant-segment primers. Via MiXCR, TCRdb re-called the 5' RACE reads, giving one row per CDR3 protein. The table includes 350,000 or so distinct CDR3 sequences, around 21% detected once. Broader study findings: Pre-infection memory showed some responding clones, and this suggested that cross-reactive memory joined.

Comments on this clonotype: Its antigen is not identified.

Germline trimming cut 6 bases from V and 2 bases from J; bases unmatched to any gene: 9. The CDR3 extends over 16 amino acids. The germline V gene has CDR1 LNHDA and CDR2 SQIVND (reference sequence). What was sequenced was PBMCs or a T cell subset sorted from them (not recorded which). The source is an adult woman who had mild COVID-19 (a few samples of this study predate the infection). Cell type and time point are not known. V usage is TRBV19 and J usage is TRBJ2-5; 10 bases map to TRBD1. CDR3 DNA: TGTGCCAGTAGGAGCACCGGGACAGGGGCTCAAGAGACCCAGTACTTC. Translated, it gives CASRSTGTGAQETQYF.